These 27 T cell receptor beta chains were all obtained from the same sample, sequenced in a study of human T cells and chemical hapten exposure. Time point in this sample: pre-sensitization, week 0. Stated treatment: therapeutic diphenylcyclopropenone sensitization with weekly scalp DPC. TCRdb recomputed calls from the RACE reads with MiXCR, one row per CDR3 protein. The repertoire has some 70,000 distinct CDR3 sequences, approximately 11% of them found once; the top ten carry approximately 5.2%. This specimen consisted of whole blood, obtained in connection with sensitization to the hapten diphenylcyclopropenone (DPC). The receptors stem from a woman aged 45-65 years with alopecia areata. Some clones in this sample may be carry-over from other donors' samples.

In its sample, this clonotype was seen many times. The chain uses TRBV7-2 and TRBJ1-5; 9 positions match TRBD1. Germline V gene data show CDR1 as SGHTA and CDR2 as FQGNSA. The CDR3 loop spans 14 amino acids. V shed 6 bases and J 8 bases; nucleotides not matched to a gene: 8. The chain's CDR3 is CASSHNRGLEPQHF. The CDR3 nucleotides are TGTGCCAGCAGTCATAACAGGGGGCTGGAGCCCCAGCATTTT.

The chain couples TRBV7-2 to TRBJ1-4; no firm D call. Trimming removed 2 bases at V and 0 bases at J, with 7 bases between. The germline CDR1 and CDR2 sequences are SGHTA and FQGNSA. The CDR3 runs to 15 residues. The CDR3 here is CASSLQRATNEKLFF. Written as DNA, the CDR3 is TGTGCCAGCAGCTTACAGAGAGCAACTAATGAAAAACTGTTTTTT.

At least ten counts were recorded for this clonotype. The CDR3 reads CASSSYRVAGELFF. The CDR3 DNA reads TGTGCCAGCAGTTCCTACCGGGTTGCCGGGGAGCTGTTTTTT. J is TRBJ2-2 and V is TRBV2; D is uncertain. The CDR3 spans 14 residues. Germline values: CDR1 SNHLY, CDR2 FYNNEI. Trimming removed 5 bases at V and 6 bases at J, with 13 bases between.

In its sample, this clonotype was seen many times. This rearrangement joins TRBV6-6 to TRBJ1-5, with D unresolved. Germline V CDR1 and CDR2: MNHNY, SVGAGI (reference sequence). This CDR3 spans 18 amino acids. Trimming removed 5 bases from V and 4 bases from J, with 24 bases in between. The chain's CDR3 is CASSISDLSGLRNQPQHF. The DNA of the CDR3 is TGTGCCAGCAGTATATCTGATCTGTCCGGTTTGAGAAATCAGCCCCAGCATTTT.

Remarks on this clonotype: Since a much larger clone is just one base distant, this may be a read error. The chain has TRBV14 and TRBJ1-6; D is possibly TRBD1 (5 bases). The CDR3 is 17 amino acids. Per the germline V gene, CDR1 is SGHDN and CDR2 is FVKESK. The CDR3 nucleotides read TGTGCCAGCAGCCCCCGGAGGGGCACCGGTTATAATTCATCCCTCCACTTT. Amino acids: CASSPRRGTGYNSSLHF.

A few counts support this clonotype. At one of its ends the junction is not consistent with the germline gene, which may arise from a read error. The chain joins TRBV18 to TRBJ2-1; D is tentatively TRBD1 or TRBD2 (5 bases each). The CDR3 covers 15 residues. Germline V CDR1 and CDR2: KGHSH, LQKENI. CDR3 sequence reads: CASSPLGASYNEQFF. The CDR3 DNA reads as TGTGCCAGCTCTCCACTAGGGGCCTCCTACAATGAGCAGTTCTTC.

In the case of this clonotype: The junction departs from germline at one end; a sequencing error may be responsible. The rearrangement joins TRBV6-6 to TRBJ2-3; TRBD1 aligns across 9 bases. CDR1 and CDR2 (germline): MNHNY, SVGAGI (reference sequence). The CDR3 is made up of 19 amino acids. CDR3 in amino acids: CVSSTGPRDRGASTDTQYF. The CDR3 nucleotides read TGTGTCAGCAGTACCGGACCCCGAGACAGGGGGGCAAGCACAGATACGCAGTATTTT.

This rearrangement joins TRBV7-2 to TRBJ1-6, with D possibly matching TRBD1 (6 bases). Germline lookup yields CDR1 SGHTA and CDR2 FQGNSA. This CDR3 has 15 amino acids. V was cut by 5 bases and J by 10 bases, with 18 bases left in between. In DNA, the CDR3 is TGTGCCAGCAGCCGGGGGCGCGGGGTAGAGTCACCCCTCCACTTT. Translating gives CASSRGRGVESPLHF.

V usage is TRBV18 and J usage is TRBJ2-7; perhaps TRBD1 as D (5 bases). The CDR3 extends over 12 amino acids. Trimming took off 6 bases at V and 7 bases at J, with 13 bases between the two ends. CDR1 is KGHSH and CDR2 is LQKENI in the germline V gene. In nucleotides, the CDR3 is TGTGCCAGCTCCACTATTCAGGGAGAGCAGTACTTC. Amino acid sequence: CASSTIQGEQYF.

This clonotype was counted a few times. V is TRBV20-1 and J is TRBJ2-1, with 7 bases fitting TRBD2. From germline, CDR1 is DFQATT and CDR2 SNEGSKA (reference sequence). CDR3 length equals 15 residues. Germline trimming cut 0 bases from V and 4 bases from J; bases unmatched to any gene: 6. CDR3 nucleotides: TGCAGTGCTAGAGATTCGAGCGGGACGTACAATGAGCAGTTCTTC. Encoded protein: CSARDSSGTYNEQFF.

This clonotype has only a few counts. J is TRBJ2-5 and V is TRBV6-2 or TRBV6-3, with 7 positions matching TRBD1. CDR3 size: 14 residues. The germline V gene has CDR1 MNHEY and CDR2 SVGEGT. The ends lost 6 bases at V and 3 bases at J; junction bases unmatched: 7. The CDR3 nucleotides are TGTGCCAGCAGCCGCCTCGACAGGGAAGAGACCCAGTACTTC. This translates into CASSRLDREETQYF.

Ten or more counts support this clonotype. The CDR3 reads CASSSDRGNEQFF. The CDR3 bases are TGTGCCAGCAGCTCCGACAGGGGCAATGAGCAGTTCTTC. The V and J genes are TRBV7-8 and TRBJ2-1, with 8 bases identical to TRBD1. Germline V gene lookup returns CDR1 SGHVS and CDR2 FQNEAQ. This CDR3 is built from 13 residues. V trimming: 4 bases; J trimming: 6 bases; junction bases outside the gene matches: 2. Full variable domain (remainder filled in from reference TRBV7-8 and TRBJ2-1): GAGVSQSPRYKVAKRGQDVALRCDPISGHVSLFWYQQALGQGPEFLTYFQNEAQLDKSGLPSDRFFAERPEGSVSTLKIQRTQQEDSAVYLCASSSDRGNEQFFGPGTRLTVL.

This chain joins TRBV11-2 and TRBJ2-1; D is perhaps TRBD2 (5 bases). The V gene's germline CDR1 is SGHAT and CDR2 FQNNGV. There are 15 residues in the CDR3. V lost 3 bases and J 5 bases, leaving 14 bases between the germline ends. CDR3 bases: TGTGCCAGCAGCTTTGTCGGGAAAGCAAACAATGAGCAGTTCTTC. This gives the protein CASSFVGKANNEQFF.

The chain joins TRBV20-1 to TRBJ1-3; D uncertain. Germline V lookup: CDR1 DFQATT, CDR2 SNEGSKA (reference sequence). The V gene lost 6 bases and the J gene lost 4 bases, with 13 bases spanning the gap. The CDR3 has 13 amino acids. CDR3 region: CSAHPPQGNTIYF. CDR3 nucleotides: TGCAGTGCCCACCCCCCCCAGGGAAACACCATATATTTT.

This clonotype was seen repeatedly, ten times or more. The chain couples TRBV5-1 to TRBJ1-1; TRBD1 matches 7 bases. The germline V gene encodes CDR1 SGHRS and CDR2 YFSETQ. This CDR3 is built from 14 residues. J gave up 1 base and V 5 bases, and 5 bases lay outside the gene matches. This chain's CDR3 is CASRKGQENTEAFF. In DNA form, the CDR3 reads TGCGCCAGCAGGAAAGGACAGGAGAACACTGAAGCTTTCTTT.

This clonotype was counted many times. The V gene is TRBV9, the J gene TRBJ2-5; D gene uncertain. The V gene's germline CDR1 is SGDLS and CDR2 YYNGEE. The CDR3 covers 14 residues. The ends were cut back, 4 bases at V and 2 bases at J, with 12 bases in the middle. The CDR3 region is CASSPPDGQETQYF. In nucleotides, the CDR3 is TGTGCCAGCAGCCCCCCCGACGGACAAGAGACCCAGTACTTC.

This clonotype was counted only a few times. This chain connects TRBV19 to TRBJ1-1; 8 bases match TRBD1. From germline, CDR1 is LNHDA and CDR2 SQIVND (reference sequence). V gave up 10 bases and J gave up 7 bases; unmatched junction bases: 5. The CDR3 loop spans 11 amino acids. This CDR3 reads CATTGGGEAFF. For the CDR3, the DNA is TGTGCCACCACAGGGGGAGGTGAAGCTTTCTTT.

This chain connects TRBV6-6 to TRBJ2-7; perhaps TRBD1 as D (5 bases). There are 15 residues in the CDR3. CDR1 and CDR2 (germline): MNHNY, SVGAGI (reference sequence). The V end lost 2 bases, the J end lost 5 bases, and 16 bases lay between the germline ends. This chain's CDR3 is CASSYLDSVGNEQYF. The CDR3 DNA reads TGTGCCAGCAGTTACCTAGACAGCGTTGGAAACGAGCAGTACTTC.

This chain uses TRBV7-9 with TRBJ1-1; TRBD1 aligns across 10 bases. Germline CDR1 is SEHNR and CDR2 is FQNEAQ (reference sequence). The V and J ends lost 4 bases and 6 bases, in that order; junction bases with no gene match: 8. The CDR3 has 15 amino acids. CDR3 nucleotide sequence: TGTGCCAGCAGCTCATTTAGGGACAGGGGATCTGAAGCTTTCTTT. It codes for CASSSFRDRGSEAFF. The full variable domain, in which reference TRBV7-9 and TRBJ1-1 provide the parts outside the CDR3, is DTGVSQNPRHKITKRGQNVTFRCDPISEHNRLYWYRQTLGQGPEFLTYFQNEAQLEKSRLLSDRFSAERPKGSFSTLEIQRTEQGDSAMYLCASSSFRDRGSEAFFGQGTRLTVV.

V and J are TRBV7-9 and TRBJ1-5, with D perhaps matching TRBD1 (5 bases). Germline V CDR1 and CDR2: SEHNR, FQNEAQ (reference sequence). There are 14 residues in the CDR3. The V end was cut by 1 base, the J end by 7 bases, with 11 bases between. CDR3 amino acids: CASSLGGDRQPQHF. In DNA form, the CDR3 reads TGTGCCAGCAGCTTAGGAGGGGATCGACAGCCCCAGCATTTT.

Ten or more counts support this clonotype. CDR3 coding DNA: TGTGCCAGCAGCCCGGGCCCCGGGACACGCAATGAGCAGTTCTTC. Translating gives CASSPGPGTRNEQFF. The genes are TRBV3-1 and TRBJ2-1; tentative D call: TRBD1 (6 bases). Germline loops: CDR1 LGHDT, CDR2 YNNKEL (reference sequence). Trimming took 4 bases from V and 6 from J, leaving 16 bases between them. The CDR3 sequence is 15 residues long.

The V and J genes are TRBV7-9 and TRBJ1-4; TRBD1 matches 7 bases. Germline CDR1 SEHNR, CDR2 FQNEAQ (reference sequence). V shed 5 bases, J shed 6 bases, and the junction held 6 bases outside the gene matches. The CDR3 covers 14 residues. In nucleotides, the CDR3 is TGTGCCAGCAGCCCCCAGGGGGGGTATGAAAAACTGTTTTTT. Its protein product is CASSPQGGYEKLFF.

This clonotype has only a few counts. This sequence joins TRBV3-1 and TRBJ1-5; no reliable D call. CDR1 is LGHDT and CDR2 is YNNKEL in the germline V gene (reference sequence). The CDR3 totals 15 residues. V lost 0 bases, J lost 1 base, and 7 bases lay in between. The CDR3 DNA sequence: TGTGCCAGCAGCCAAGATGGAGGGAGCAATCAGCCCCAGCATTTT. This translates into CASSQDGGSNQPQHF.

This clonotype was seen repeatedly, ten times or more. This chain joins TRBV9 and TRBJ2-7; D is perhaps TRBD1 (6 bases). The CDR3 contains 11 residues. V was pared by 3 bases and J by 7 bases, with 8 bases between. Germline V gene sequence: CDR1 SGDLS, CDR2 YYNGEE. The DNA of the CDR3 is TGTGCCAGCAGCGGAGGGGGTGAGCAGTACTTC. Encoded protein: CASSGGGEQYF.

There are a few counts of this clonotype. CDR3 in amino acids: CASRRGREANYGYTF. CDR3 DNA: TGTGCCAGCAGGAGAGGACGGGAAGCTAACTATGGCTACACCTTC. The J gene is TRBJ1-2, the V gene TRBV6-1; D is uncertain. The germline gives CDR1 MNHNS, CDR2 SASEGT. V lost 6 bases and J 0 bases, leaving 14 bases between the germline ends. The CDR3 length is 15 residues.

The gene calls are TRBV10-3 and TRBJ2-7; 7 bases line up with TRBD1. From germline, CDR1 is ENHRY and CDR2 SYGVKD. V dropped 2 bases and J dropped 7; count of bases not matched to a gene: 8. The CDR3 extends over 14 amino acids. The CDR3, as DNA: TGTGCCATCAGTGAGGCCAATCCAGGGGGTGAGCAGTACTTC. This codes for CAISEANPGGEQYF.

This clonotype was seen at least ten times. The chain joins TRBV4-2 to TRBJ2-3; 8 bases map to TRBD1. The CDR3 is 16 residues long. CDR1 LGHNA and CDR2 YNFKEQ come from the germline V gene. V lost 0 bases to trimming and J lost 6 bases; unmatched junction nucleotides: 8. The CDR3 sequence is CASSQDAGQGADTQYF. The CDR3 DNA sequence: TGTGCCAGCAGCCAAGACGCTGGGCAGGGGGCGGATACGCAGTATTTT.